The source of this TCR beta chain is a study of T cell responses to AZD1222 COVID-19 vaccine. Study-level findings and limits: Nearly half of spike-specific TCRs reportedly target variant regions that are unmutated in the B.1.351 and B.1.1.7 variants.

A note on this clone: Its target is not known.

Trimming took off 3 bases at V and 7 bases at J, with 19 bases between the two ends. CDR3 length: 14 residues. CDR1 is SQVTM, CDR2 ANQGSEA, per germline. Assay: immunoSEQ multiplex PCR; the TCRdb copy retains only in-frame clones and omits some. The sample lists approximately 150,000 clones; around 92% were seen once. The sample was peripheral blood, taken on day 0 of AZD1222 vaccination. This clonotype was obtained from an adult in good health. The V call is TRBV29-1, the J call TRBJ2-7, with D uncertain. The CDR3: CSVDTQNRPREQYF. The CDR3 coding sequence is TGCAGCGTTGATACACAGAACCGCCCCAGGGAGCAGTACTTC.